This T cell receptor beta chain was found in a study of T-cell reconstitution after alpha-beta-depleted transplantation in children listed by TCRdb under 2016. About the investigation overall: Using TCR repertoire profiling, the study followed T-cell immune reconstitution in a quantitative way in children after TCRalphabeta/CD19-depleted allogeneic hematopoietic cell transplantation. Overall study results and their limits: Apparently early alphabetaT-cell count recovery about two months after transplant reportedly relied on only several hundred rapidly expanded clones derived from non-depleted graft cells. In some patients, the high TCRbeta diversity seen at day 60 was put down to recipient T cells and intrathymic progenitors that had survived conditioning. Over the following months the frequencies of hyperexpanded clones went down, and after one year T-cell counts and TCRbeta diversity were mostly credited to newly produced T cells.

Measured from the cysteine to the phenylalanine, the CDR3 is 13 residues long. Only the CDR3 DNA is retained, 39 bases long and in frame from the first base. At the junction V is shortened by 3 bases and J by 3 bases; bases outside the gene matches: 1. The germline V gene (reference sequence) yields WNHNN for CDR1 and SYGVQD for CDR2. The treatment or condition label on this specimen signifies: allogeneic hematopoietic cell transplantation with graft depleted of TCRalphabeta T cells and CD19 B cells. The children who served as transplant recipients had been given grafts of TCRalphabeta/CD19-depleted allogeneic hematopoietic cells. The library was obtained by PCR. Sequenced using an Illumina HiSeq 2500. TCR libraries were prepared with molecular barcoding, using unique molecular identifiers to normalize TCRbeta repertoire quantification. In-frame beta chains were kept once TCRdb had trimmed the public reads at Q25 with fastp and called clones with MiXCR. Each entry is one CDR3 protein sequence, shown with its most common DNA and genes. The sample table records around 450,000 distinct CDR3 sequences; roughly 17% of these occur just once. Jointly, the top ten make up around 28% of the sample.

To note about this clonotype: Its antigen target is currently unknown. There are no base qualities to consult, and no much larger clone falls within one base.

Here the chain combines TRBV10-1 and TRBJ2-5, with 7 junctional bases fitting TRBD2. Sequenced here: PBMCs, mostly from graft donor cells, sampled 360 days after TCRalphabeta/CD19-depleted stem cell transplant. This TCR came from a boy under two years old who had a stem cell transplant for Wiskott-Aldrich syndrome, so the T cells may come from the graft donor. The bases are TGCGCCAGCAGTGACCGGGGGGAAGAGACCCAGTACTTC. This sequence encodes CASSDRGEETQYF.